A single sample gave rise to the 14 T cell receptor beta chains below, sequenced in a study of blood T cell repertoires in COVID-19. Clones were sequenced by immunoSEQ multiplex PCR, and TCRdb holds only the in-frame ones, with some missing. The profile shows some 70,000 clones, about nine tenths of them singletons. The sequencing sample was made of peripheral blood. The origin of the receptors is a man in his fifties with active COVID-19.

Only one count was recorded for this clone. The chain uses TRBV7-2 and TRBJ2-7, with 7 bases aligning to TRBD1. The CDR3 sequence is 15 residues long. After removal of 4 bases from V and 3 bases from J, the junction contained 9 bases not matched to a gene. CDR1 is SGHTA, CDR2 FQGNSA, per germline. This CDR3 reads CASSSPTGTNYEQYF. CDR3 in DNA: TGTGCCAGCAGCTCTCCGACAGGGACGAACTACGAGCAGTACTTC.

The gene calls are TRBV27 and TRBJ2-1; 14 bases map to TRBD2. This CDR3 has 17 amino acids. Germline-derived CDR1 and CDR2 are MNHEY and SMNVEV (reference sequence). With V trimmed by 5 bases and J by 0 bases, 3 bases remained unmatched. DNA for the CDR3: TGTGCCAGCAGTACCGGGACTAGCGGGAGCTCCTACAATGAGCAGTTCTTC. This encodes CASSTGTSGSSYNEQFF.

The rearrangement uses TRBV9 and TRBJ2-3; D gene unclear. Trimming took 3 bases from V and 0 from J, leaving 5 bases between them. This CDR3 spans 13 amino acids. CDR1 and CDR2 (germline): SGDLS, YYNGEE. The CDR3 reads CASSDSSTDTQYF. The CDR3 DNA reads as TGTGCCAGCAGCGACAGTAGCACAGATACGCAGTATTTT.

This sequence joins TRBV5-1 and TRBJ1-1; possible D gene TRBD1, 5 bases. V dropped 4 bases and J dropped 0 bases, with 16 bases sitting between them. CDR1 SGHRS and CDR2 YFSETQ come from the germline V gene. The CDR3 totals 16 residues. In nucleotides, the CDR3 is TGCGCCAGCAGCACCGGCGGGGGGACTATGAACACTGAAGCTTTCTTT. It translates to CASSTGGGTMNTEAFF.

CDR3 DNA: TGTGCTAGTGGTTCCAGCTTGGGAGGGCATGAGGGGCCTGAAGCTTTCTTT. Protein: CASGSSLGGHEGPEAFF. V gene TRBV12-5 combines with J gene TRBJ1-1; maybe TRBD1 (5 bases). CDR1 is LGHNT, CDR2 FRNRAP, per germline. With 4 bases removed from V and 6 bases from J, the gap between germline ends came to 24 bases. The CDR3 consists of 17 residues. Complete variable domain (other parts from reference TRBV12-5 and TRBJ1-1): DARVTQTPRHKVTEMGQEVTMRCQPILGHNTVFWYRQTMMQGLELLAYFRNRAPLDDSGMPKDRFSAEMPDATLATLKIQPSEPRDSAVYFCASGSSLGGHEGPEAFFGQGTRLTVV.

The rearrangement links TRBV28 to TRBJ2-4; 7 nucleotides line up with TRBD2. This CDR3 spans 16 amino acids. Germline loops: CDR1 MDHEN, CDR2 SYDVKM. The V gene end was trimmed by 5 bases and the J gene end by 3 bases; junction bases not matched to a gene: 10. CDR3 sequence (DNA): TGTGCCAGCAGTCTTGGGGGAGGGGCGGGCAAAAACATTCAGTACTTC. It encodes CASSLGGGAGKNIQYF. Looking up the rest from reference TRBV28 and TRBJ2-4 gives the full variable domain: DVKVTQSSRYLVKRTGEKVFLECVQDMDHENMFWYRQDPGLGLRLIYFSYDVKMKEKGDIPEGYSVSREKKERFSLILESASTNQTSMYLCASSLGGGAGKNIQYFGAGTRLSVL.

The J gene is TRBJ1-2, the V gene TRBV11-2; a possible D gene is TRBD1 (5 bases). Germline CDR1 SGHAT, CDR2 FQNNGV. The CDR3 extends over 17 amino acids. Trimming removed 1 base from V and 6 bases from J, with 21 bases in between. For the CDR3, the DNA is TGTGCCAGCAGCTTAGGCCGGTTCTCCCCAGGGTCAAATGGCTACACCTTC. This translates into CASSLGRFSPGSNGYTF.

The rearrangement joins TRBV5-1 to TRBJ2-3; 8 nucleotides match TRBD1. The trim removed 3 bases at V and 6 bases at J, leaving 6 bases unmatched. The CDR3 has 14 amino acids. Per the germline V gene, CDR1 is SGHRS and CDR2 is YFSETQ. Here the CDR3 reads CASSYSGGVDTQYF. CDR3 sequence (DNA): TGCGCCAGCAGCTACTCAGGGGGCGTGGATACGCAGTATTTT.

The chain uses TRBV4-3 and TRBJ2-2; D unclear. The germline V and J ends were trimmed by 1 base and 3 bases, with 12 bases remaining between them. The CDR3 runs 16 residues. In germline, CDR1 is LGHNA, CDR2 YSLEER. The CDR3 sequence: CASSQGIREDTGELFF. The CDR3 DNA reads TGCGCCAGCAGCCAAGGAATACGCGAGGACACCGGGGAGCTGTTTTTT.

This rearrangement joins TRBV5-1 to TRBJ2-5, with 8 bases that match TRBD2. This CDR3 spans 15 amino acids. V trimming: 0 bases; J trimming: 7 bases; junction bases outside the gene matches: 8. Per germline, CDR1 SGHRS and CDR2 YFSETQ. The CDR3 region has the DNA TGCGCCAGCAGCTTGGAACTAGCGGTCTTCGGGACCCAGTACTTC. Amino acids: CASSLELAVFGTQYF.

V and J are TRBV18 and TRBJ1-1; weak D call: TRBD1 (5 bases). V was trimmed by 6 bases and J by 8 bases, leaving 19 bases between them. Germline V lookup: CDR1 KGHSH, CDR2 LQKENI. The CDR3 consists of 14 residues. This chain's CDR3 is CASSPRTYDGEAFF. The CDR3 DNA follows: TGTGCCAGCTCCCCCCGGACATACGACGGCGAAGCTTTCTTT.

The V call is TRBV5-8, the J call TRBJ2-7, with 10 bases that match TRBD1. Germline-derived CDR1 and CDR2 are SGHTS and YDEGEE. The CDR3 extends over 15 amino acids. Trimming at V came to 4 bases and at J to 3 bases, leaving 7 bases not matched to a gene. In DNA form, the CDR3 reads TGTGCCAGCAGCCACCGGGACAGGGGTTACTACGAGCAGTACTTC. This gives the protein CASSHRDRGYYEQYF.

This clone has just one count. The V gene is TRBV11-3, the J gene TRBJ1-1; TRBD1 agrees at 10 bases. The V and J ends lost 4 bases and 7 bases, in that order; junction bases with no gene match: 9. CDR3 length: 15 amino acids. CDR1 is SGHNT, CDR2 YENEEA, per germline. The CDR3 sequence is CASSSQRQGADEAFF. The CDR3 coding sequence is TGTGCCAGCAGCTCCCAACGACAGGGGGCTGATGAAGCTTTCTTT.

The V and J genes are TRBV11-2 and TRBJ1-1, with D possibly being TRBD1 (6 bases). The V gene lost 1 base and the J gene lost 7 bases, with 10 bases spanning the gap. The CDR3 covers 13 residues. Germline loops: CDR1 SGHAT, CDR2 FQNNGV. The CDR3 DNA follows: TGTGCCAGCAGCTTAGGCGTACAGGGTGAAGCTTTCTTT. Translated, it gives CASSLGVQGEAFF.